This is a list of T cell receptor beta chains from one sample in a study of T-cell reconstitution after alpha-beta-depleted transplantation in children. TCRdb independently ran MiXCR on the PCR reads; one entry per CDR3 protein. The sample has approximately 1,000,000 distinct CDR3 sequences; about 30% are singletons. Sample: PBMCs, mostly from graft donor cells, taken 360 days after TCRalphabeta/CD19-depleted stem cell transplant. The receptors stem from a boy in the first two years of life who had a stem cell transplant for SCID, so the T cells may come from the graft donor. CDR3s include the opening cysteine and the closing phenylalanine or tryptophan. A D gene is named only where the DNA matches it firmly. Clone size is not always given. Where it is, it says once, few, many or a class for expanded clones.

TGTGCCACGGAGACTGAAAGGACGGTAAACACTGAAGCTTTCTTT	CATETERTVNTEAFF	TRBJ1-1	.	TRBV2	.
TGTGCCAGCAGCCACTATAGGACAGGGGATAATTCACCCCTCCACTTT	CASSHYRTGDNSPLHF	TRBJ1-6	TRBD1	TRBV14	.
TGTGCCAGCAGTCCCCTAGGACCCACAGATACGCAGTATTTT	CASSPLGPTDTQYF	TRBJ2-3	.	TRBV12-3/TRBV12-4	.
TGTGCCACCACCCAGAGGGGGCCCTACAATGAGCAGTTCTTC	CATTQRGPYNEQFF	TRBJ2-1	TRBD1	TRBV15	few
TGTGCCAGCAGCTTAGGGACTAGCGGTTACACAGATACGCAGTATTTT	CASSLGTSGYTDTQYF	TRBJ2-3	TRBD2	TRBV5-6	.
TGCGCCAGCAGTGAGGGCGGGGCAGCCGGAATCTATGGCTACACCTTC	CASSEGGAAGIYGYTF	TRBJ1-2	.	TRBV10-2	few
TGTGCCAGCAGTTCCGTGTGGGCGGCGAATGGTTTCTTT	CASSSVWAANGFF	TRBJ1-1	.	TRBV6-2/TRBV6-3	.
TGCGCCAGCAGCTCCGGGGGCCCCACAGATACGCAGTATTTT	CASSSGGPTDTQYF	TRBJ2-3	.	TRBV5-1	many
TGTGCCTCCACCCCAAGGGACAGGGCGACGGGGACCGGGGAGCTGTTTTTT	CASTPRDRATGTGELFF	TRBJ2-2	TRBD1	TRBV3-1	.
TGTGCCAGCACCAGAGGGTACTACGAGCAGTACTTC	CASTRGYYEQYF	TRBJ2-7	.	TRBV28	.
TGTGCCAGCAGCGTCGAACTCTATCGCTACAATGAGCAGTTCTTC	CASSVELYRYNEQFF	TRBJ2-1	.	TRBV9	.
TGTGCCAGCAGCCCTGGGGACAGGGCCACAGATACGCAGTATTTT	CASSPGDRATDTQYF	TRBJ2-3	TRBD1	TRBV7-9	few
TGTGCCATCAGTGAGTCGAAGGCGGGGAACACTGAAGCTTTCTTT	CAISESKAGNTEAFF	TRBJ1-1	.	TRBV10-3	.
TGTGCCAGCAGCTTAATGGGACAGGGAATTGCTGGGGCCAACGTCCTGACTTTC	CASSLMGQGIAGANVLTF	TRBJ2-6	TRBD1	TRBV11-2	.
TGTGCCAGCAGCTTAGAAAATTCGGGACTTCGCACAGATACGCAGTATTTT	CASSLENSGLRTDTQYF	TRBJ2-3	.	TRBV7-8	.
TGTGCCAGCAGAACGGTAGGGACAGATACGCAGTATTTT	CASRTVGTDTQYF	TRBJ2-3	.	TRBV6-1	.
TGCAGCGTTGCTGGACCGAGAAAGTACTTC	CSVAGPRKYF	TRBJ2-5	.	TRBV29-1	few
TGTGCCAGCAGCCCCAGGGTGGCAGATACGCAGTATTTT	CASSPRVADTQYF	TRBJ2-3	.	TRBV7-2	few
TGCGCCAGCAGCCAGACCCGGACAATAGAGACCCAGTACTTC	CASSQTRTIETQYF	TRBJ2-5	.	TRBV4-3	.
TGCGCCAGCAGCCCGTTGGGCGGGGTCGGAGCTAGTAGGAACTATGGCTACACCTTC	CASSPLGGVGASRNYGYTF	TRBJ1-2	.	TRBV5-1	few
TGTGCCAGCAGCCGGACATTCGGAGAGACCCAGTACTTC	CASSRTFGETQYF	TRBJ2-5	.	TRBV28	few
TGTGCCAGCATGGGGGACAGAAGCACAGATACGCAGTATTTT	CASMGDRSTDTQYF	TRBJ2-3	TRBD1	TRBV14	.
TGTGCCACCAGCAGAGATGGGAATCGACGAGAGCAGTACTTC	CATSRDGNRREQYF	TRBJ2-7	.	TRBV15	few
TGTGCCAGCAACGACGGTGGTTATGGCTACACCTTC	CASNDGGYGYTF	TRBJ1-2	.	TRBV2	few
TGTGCCAGCAGTTTCCCCTGGGGGCTCCTGGCAGACATTCAGTACTTC	CASSFPWGLLADIQYF	TRBJ2-4	.	TRBV12-3/TRBV12-4	few
TGTGCCAGCAGTTTACCTCTTGTGAATTCACCCCTCCACTTT	CASSLPLVNSPLHF	TRBJ1-6	.	TRBV28	few
TGCGCCAGCAGCCCCATGCCCGGGACAGGGGATTTAAGGACTGAAGCTTTCTTT	CASSPMPGTGDLRTEAFF	TRBJ1-1	TRBD1	TRBV4-1	.
TGTGCCAGCACCACTGACCACGAGCAGTACTTC	CASTTDHEQYF	TRBJ2-7	.	TRBV28	few
TGTGCCAGCGCAGGGCTAGCGTACGAGCAGTACTTC	CASAGLAYEQYF	TRBJ2-7	.	TRBV12-3/TRBV12-4	few
TGTGCCAGCAGCTTAACCTTGACAAGTGGGGAGCTGTTTTTT	CASSLTLTSGELFF	TRBJ2-2	.	TRBV7-3	many
TGCGCCAGCAGCCGCGCCGGGACGAGGGGAGAGACCCAGTACTTC	CASSRAGTRGETQYF	TRBJ2-5	.	TRBV5-1	few
TGTGCCAGCAGCTTCCATTCCTGGGACAGGGGCTGGGGAAGTTTCTTT	CASSFHSWDRGWGSFF	TRBJ1-1	TRBD1	TRBV5-6	.
TGCGCCAGCTCCCAGGGGGCCCCCTACCAAGAGACCCAGTACTTC	CASSQGAPYQETQYF	TRBJ2-5	TRBD1	TRBV5-1	.
TGTGCCAGCAGTTTATACGGGGTCACAGATACGCAGTATTTT	CASSLYGVTDTQYF	TRBJ2-3	.	TRBV28	.
TGTGCCACCAGTGATTCGGACAGGGGCCTAGCGGATACGCAGTATTTT	CATSDSDRGLADTQYF	TRBJ2-3	TRBD1	TRBV24-1	few
TGCAGCGTTGATATCGGGGGGGCCGTGAAGACCCAGTACTTC	CSVDIGGAVKTQYF	TRBJ2-5	TRBD2	TRBV29-1	.
TGTGCCAGCAGCCCGACCGTCCCCTCTGGGGCCAACGTCCTGACTTTC	CASSPTVPSGANVLTF	TRBJ2-6	.	TRBV3-1	.
TGTGCCAGCAGCTTAGGGGGGACAGATTTCTCTGGGGCCAACGTCCTGACTTTC	CASSLGGTDFSGANVLTF	TRBJ2-6	TRBD1	TRBV11-1	once
TGCAGTGCTAGAGATCTACGGCAGGGCCATGAGCAGTTCTTC	CSARDLRQGHEQFF	TRBJ2-1	.	TRBV20-1	.
TGTGCCAGCAGTGTGGACAGGGTGTACACTGAAGCTTTCTTT	CASSVDRVYTEAFF	TRBJ1-1	TRBD1	TRBV6-1	.
TGTGCCAGCAGTTTGTGGCCTTCGGAGACCCAGTACTTC	CASSLWPSETQYF	TRBJ2-5	.	TRBV12-3/TRBV12-4	.
TGTGCCAGCAGCGTAGGGGGTGACAGGGCCTACAATGAGCAGTTCTTC	CASSVGGDRAYNEQFF	TRBJ2-1	TRBD1	TRBV9	.
TGTGCCAGCAGCTTAGGAGGTTCCCCTGGGGCCTACGAGCAGTACTTC	CASSLGGSPGAYEQYF	TRBJ2-7	.	TRBV7-8	.
TGTGCCAGCAGCTCCCGAGGGCGGCTAAATGAGCAGTTCTTC	CASSSRGRLNEQFF	TRBJ2-1	.	TRBV13	few
TGTGCCACCAGTGACCCATCGGGCAATCAGCCCCAGCATTTT	CATSDPSGNQPQHF	TRBJ1-5	.	TRBV24-1	few
TGCAGCGTTGAGGGACAGGGTCCCTACGAGCAGTACTTC	CSVEGQGPYEQYF	TRBJ2-7	TRBD1	TRBV29-1	few